The source of this T cell receptor beta chain is a study of shared clonotypes between healthy human individuals. Sorted-subset replicate PCRs used roughly 210 ng of genomic DNA. This amount corresponded to 25,000 to 30,000 T cell genomes. Using immunoSEQ multiplex PCR, the repertoire was profiled, and TCRdb retains in-frame clones only, with some absent. The table has some 790,000 clones, approximately 77% seen once. This sequence was found in a woman in her twenties or thirties in good health. What was sequenced was memory CD4+ T cells sorted from blood. Stated subset: CD45RA-negative fraction.

The CDR3 sequence: CSVEGGGRVSTQYF. In DNA, the CDR3 is TGCAGCGTTGAAGGGGGGGGACGGGTGTCGACCCAGTACTTC. The chain uses TRBV29-1 and TRBJ2-5; TRBD2 matches 7 bases. Germline V gene sequence: CDR1 SQVTM, CDR2 ANQGSEA. The CDR3 runs to 14 residues. Trimming cost V 1 base and J 7 bases; bases outside gene matches: 9. Drawing the rest from reference TRBV29-1 and TRBJ2-5, the complete variable domain is SAVISQKPSRDICQRGTSLTIQCQVDSQVTMMFWYRQQPGQSLTLIATANQGSEATYESGFVIDKFPISRPNLTFSTLTVSNMSPEDSSIYLCSVEGGGRVSTQYFGPGTRLLVL.